This TCR beta chain was found in a study of T cell repertoires in cytomegalovirus infection. Germline-derived CDR1 and CDR2 are MNHEY and SVGAGI. This CDR3 has 14 amino acids. Deletions cut 6 bases from V and 8 bases from J, with 16 bases between. TCRdb used MiXCR to reprocess the reads, holding one entry per CDR3 protein. The repertoire includes about 600,000 distinct CDR3 sequences, approximately 24% of them detected once, and 7.5% to 9% sits in the top ten. The rearrangement links TRBV6-5 to TRBJ1-4, with D possibly matching TRBD1 (6 bases). Sequencing was done on a sample of CD8+ T cells from PBMCs. This sequence originates from a human donor in good health (CMV status not recorded). Some clones in this sample may be carry-over from other donors' samples. The chain's CDR3 is CASSPKGGLEKLFF. The CDR3 nucleotides are TGTGCCAGCAGCCCGAAGGGGGGCTTGGAAAAACTGTTTTTT.